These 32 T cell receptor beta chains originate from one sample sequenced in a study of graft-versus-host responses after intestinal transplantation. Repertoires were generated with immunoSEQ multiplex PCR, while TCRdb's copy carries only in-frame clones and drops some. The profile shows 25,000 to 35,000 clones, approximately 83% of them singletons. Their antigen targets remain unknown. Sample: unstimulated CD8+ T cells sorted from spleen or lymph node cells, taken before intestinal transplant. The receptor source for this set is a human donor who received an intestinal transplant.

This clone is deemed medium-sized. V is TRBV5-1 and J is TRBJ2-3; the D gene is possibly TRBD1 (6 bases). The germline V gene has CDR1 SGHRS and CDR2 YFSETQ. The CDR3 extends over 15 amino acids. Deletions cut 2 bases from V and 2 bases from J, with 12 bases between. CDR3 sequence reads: CASSFGDTYTDTQYF. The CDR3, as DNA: TGCGCCAGCAGCTTCGGGGACACCTACACAGATACGCAGTATTTT.

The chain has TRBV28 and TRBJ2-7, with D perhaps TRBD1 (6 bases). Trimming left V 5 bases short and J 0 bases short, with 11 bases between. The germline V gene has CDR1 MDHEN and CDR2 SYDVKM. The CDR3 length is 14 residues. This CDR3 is CASSPRTVSYEQYF. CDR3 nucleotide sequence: TGTGCCAGCAGTCCCCGGACAGTCTCCTACGAGCAGTACTTC.

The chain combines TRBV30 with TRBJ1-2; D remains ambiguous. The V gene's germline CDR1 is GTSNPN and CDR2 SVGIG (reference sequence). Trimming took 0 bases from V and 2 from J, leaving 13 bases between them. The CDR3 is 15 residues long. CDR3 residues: CAWSVLGPQNYGYTF. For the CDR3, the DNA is TGTGCCTGGAGTGTACTAGGGCCGCAGAACTATGGCTACACCTTC.

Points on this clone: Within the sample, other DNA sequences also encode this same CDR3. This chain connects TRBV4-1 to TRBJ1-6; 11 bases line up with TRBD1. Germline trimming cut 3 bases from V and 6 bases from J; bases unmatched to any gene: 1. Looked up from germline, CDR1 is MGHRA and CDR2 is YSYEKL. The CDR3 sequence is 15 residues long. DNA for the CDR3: TGCGCCAGCAGCCAGGGGACAGGGGGTAATTCACCCCTCCACTTT. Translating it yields CASSQGTGGNSPLHF.

As DNA, the CDR3 is TGTGCCAGCAGTTTCAACAAGTATAGCAATCAGCCCCAGCATTTT. It yields the protein CASSFNKYSNQPQHF. This rearrangement joins TRBV27 to TRBJ1-5; D is undetermined. This CDR3 has 15 residues. Trimming stripped 3 bases from V and 0 bases from J, with 9 bases between. Germline CDR1 MNHEY, CDR2 SMNVEV (reference sequence).

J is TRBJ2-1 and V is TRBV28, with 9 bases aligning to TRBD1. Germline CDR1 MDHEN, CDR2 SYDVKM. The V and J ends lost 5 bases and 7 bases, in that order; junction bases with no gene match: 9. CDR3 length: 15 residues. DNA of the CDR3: TGTGCCAGCAGTAACGGACAGGGGTGGCCGAATGAGCAGTTCTTC. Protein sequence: CASSNGQGWPNEQFF.

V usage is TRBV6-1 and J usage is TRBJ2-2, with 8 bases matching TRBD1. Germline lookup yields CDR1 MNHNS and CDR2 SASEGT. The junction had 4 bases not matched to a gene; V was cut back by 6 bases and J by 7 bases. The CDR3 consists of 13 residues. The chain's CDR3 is CASRTGELGELFF. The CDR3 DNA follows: TGTGCCAGCAGGACAGGGGAACTCGGGGAGCTGTTTTTT.

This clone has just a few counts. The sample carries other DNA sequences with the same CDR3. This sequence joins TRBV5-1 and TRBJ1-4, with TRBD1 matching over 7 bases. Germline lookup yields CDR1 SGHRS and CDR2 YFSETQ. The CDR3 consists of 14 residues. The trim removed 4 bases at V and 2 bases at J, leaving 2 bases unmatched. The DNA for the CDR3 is TGCGCCAGCAGCCTGGACAGGACTAATGAAAAACTGTTTTTT. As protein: CASSLDRTNEKLFF.

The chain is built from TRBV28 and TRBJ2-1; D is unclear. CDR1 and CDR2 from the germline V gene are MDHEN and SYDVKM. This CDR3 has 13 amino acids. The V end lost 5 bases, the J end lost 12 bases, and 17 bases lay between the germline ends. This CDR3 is CASSPNLNPRQFF. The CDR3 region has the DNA TGTGCCAGCAGTCCTAACCTAAACCCGCGGCAGTTCTTC.

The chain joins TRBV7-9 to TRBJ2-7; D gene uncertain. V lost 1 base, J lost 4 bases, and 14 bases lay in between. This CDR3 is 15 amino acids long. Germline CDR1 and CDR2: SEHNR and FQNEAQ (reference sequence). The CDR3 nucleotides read TGTGCCAGCAGCTTAGGTCCAGTTCGAGCGTACGAGCAGTACTTC. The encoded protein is CASSLGPVRAYEQYF.

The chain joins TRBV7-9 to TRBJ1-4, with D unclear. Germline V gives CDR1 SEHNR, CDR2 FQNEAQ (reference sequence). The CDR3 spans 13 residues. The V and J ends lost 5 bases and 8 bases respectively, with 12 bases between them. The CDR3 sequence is CASSAREGEKLFF. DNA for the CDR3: TGTGCCAGCAGCGCCCGAGAGGGAGAAAAACTGTTTTTT.

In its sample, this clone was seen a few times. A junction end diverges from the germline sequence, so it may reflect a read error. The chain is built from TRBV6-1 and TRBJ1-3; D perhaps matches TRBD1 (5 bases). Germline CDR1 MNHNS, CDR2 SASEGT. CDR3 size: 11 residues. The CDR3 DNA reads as TGCCCCAGGGACTCTGGAAACACCATATATTTT. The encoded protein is CPRDSGNTIYF.

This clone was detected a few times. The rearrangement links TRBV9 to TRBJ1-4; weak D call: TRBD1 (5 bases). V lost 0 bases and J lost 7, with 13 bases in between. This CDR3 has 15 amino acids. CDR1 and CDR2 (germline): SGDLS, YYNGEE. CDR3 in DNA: TGTGCCAGCAGCGTAGAACGGGGGAGAGGTGAAAAACTGTTTTTT. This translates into CASSVERGRGEKLFF.

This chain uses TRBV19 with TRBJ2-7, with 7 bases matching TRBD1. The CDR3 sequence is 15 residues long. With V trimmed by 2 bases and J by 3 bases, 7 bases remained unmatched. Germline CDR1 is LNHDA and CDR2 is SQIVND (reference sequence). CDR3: CASSISGQDNYEQYF. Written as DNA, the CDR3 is TGTGCCAGTAGTATAAGTGGACAGGACAACTACGAGCAGTACTTC. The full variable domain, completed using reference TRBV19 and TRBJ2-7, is DGGITQSPKYLFRKEGQNVTLSCEQNLNHDAMYWYRQDPGQGLRLIYYSQIVNDFQKGDIAEGYSVSREKKESFPLTVTSAQKNPTAFYLCASSISGQDNYEQYFGPGTRLTVT.

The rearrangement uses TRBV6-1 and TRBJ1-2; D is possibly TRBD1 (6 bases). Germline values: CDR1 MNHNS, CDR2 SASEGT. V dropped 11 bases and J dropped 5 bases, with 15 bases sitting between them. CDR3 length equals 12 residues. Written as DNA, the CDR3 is TGTGCCGGCGGCACAGGGTGGTATGGCTACACCTTC. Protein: CAGGTGWYGYTF.

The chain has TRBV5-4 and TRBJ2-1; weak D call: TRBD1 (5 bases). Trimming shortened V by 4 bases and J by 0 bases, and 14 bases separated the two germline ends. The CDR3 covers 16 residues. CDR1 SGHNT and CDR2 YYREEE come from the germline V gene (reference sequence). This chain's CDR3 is CASSRTGLDSYNEQFF. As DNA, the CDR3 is TGTGCCAGCAGCCGAACAGGCCTTGACTCCTACAATGAGCAGTTCTTC.

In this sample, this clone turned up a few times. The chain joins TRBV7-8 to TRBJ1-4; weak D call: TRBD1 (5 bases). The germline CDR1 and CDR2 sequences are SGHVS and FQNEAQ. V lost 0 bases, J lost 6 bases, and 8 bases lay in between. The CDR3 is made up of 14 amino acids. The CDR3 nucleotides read TGTGCCAGCAGCTTAGCGGCAGGGCATGAAAAACTGTTTTTT. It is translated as CASSLAAGHEKLFF.

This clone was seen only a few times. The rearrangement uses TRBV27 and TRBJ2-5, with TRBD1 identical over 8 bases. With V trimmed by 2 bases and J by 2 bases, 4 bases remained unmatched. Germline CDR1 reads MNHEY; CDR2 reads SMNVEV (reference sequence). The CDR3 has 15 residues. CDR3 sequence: CASSLRTGPQETQYF. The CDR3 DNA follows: TGTGCCAGCAGTTTACGGACAGGGCCTCAAGAGACCCAGTACTTC.

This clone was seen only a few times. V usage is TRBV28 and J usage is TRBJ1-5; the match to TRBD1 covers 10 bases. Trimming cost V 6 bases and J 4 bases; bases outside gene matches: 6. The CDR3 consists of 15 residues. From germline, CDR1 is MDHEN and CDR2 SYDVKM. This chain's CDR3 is CASSQDRGMNQPQHF. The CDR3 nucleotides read TGTGCCAGCAGCCAGGACAGGGGGATGAATCAGCCCCAGCATTTT.

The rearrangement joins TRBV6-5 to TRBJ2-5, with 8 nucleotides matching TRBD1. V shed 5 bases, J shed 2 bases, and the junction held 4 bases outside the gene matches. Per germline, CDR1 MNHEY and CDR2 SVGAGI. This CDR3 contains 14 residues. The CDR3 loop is CASSDRGGQETQYF. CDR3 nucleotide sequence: TGTGCCAGCAGTGACAGGGGTGGACAAGAGACCCAGTACTTC.

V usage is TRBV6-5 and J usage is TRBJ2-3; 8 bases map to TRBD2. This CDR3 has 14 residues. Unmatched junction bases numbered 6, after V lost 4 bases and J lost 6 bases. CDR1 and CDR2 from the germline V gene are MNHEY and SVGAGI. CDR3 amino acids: CASSSGLEGDTQYF. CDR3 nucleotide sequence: TGTGCCAGCAGTTCGGGACTAGAAGGGGATACGCAGTATTTT.

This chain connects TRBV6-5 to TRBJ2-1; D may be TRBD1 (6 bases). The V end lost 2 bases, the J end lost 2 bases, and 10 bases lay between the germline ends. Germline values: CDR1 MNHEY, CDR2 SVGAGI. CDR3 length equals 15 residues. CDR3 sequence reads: CASSYRGKAYNEQFF. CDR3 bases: TGTGCCAGCAGTTACAGGGGGAAGGCCTACAATGAGCAGTTCTTC.

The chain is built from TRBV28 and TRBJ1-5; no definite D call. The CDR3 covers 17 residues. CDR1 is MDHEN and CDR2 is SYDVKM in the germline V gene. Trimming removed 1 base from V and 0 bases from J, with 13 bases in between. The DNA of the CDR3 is TGTGCCAGCAGTTTATTCCTTCGAGGCTATAGCAATCAGCCCCAGCATTTT. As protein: CASSLFLRGYSNQPQHF.

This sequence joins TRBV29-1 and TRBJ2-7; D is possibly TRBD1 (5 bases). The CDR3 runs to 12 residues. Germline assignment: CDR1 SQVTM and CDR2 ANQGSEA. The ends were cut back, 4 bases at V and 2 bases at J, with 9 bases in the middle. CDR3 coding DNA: TGCAGCGTTGTAGGGGATACCTACGAGCAGTACTTC. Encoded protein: CSVVGDTYEQYF.

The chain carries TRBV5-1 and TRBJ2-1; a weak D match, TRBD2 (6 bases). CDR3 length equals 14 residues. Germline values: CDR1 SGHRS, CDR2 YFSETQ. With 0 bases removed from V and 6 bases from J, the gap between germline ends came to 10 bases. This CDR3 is CASSLVGGFNEQFF. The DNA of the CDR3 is TGCGCCAGCAGCTTGGTCGGAGGGTTCAATGAGCAGTTCTTC.

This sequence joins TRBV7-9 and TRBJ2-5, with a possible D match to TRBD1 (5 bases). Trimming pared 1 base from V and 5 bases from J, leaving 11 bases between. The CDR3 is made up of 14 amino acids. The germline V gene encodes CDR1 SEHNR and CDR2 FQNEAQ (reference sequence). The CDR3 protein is CASSLVLGVETQYF. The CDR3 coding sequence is TGTGCCAGCAGCTTAGTCCTAGGGGTGGAGACCCAGTACTTC.

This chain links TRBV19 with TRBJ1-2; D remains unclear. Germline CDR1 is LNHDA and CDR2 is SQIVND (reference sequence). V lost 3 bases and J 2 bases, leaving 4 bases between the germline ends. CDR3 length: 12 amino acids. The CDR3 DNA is TGTGCCAGTAGTATCGAGAACTATGGCTACACCTTC. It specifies CASSIENYGYTF.

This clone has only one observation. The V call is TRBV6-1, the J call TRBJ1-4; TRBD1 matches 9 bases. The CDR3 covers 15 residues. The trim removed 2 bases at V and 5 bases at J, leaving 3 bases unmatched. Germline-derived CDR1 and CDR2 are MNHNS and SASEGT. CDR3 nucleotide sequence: TGTGCCAGCAGTGAAAACAGGGGGCGCAATGAAAAACTGTTTTTT. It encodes CASSENRGRNEKLFF.

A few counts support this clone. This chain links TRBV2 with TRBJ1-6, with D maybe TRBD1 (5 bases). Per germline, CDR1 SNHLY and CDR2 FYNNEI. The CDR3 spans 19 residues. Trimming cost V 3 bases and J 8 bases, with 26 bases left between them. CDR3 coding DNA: TGTGCCAGCAGTGATGATGGGGCAGGACGGATTGCGCGCCATTCACCCCTCCACTTT. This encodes CASSDDGAGRIARHSPLHF.

DNA of the CDR3: TGCGCCAGCAGCTTGGACCCGGGACAGGGGGCGAGCACCGGGGAGCTGTTTTTT. Translated, it gives CASSLDPGQGASTGELFF. The rearrangement uses TRBV5-1 and TRBJ2-2; TRBD1 agrees at 12 bases. V lost 0 bases to trimming and J lost 4 bases; unmatched junction nucleotides: 7. The CDR3 sequence is 18 residues long. The germline V gene encodes CDR1 SGHRS and CDR2 YFSETQ.

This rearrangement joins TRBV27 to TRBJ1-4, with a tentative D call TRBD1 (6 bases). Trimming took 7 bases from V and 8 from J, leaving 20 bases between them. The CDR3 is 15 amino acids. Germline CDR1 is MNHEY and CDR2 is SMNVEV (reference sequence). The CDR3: CASNWKVDSEEKLFF. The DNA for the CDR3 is TGTGCCAGCAATTGGAAAGTGGACAGTGAGGAAAAACTGTTTTTT.

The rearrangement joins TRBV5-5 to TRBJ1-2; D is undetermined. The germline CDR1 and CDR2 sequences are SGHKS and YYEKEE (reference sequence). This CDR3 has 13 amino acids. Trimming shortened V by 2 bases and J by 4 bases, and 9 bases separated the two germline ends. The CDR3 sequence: CASSFSQVYGYTF. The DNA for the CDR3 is TGTGCCAGCAGCTTTAGTCAGGTCTATGGCTACACCTTC.